This T cell receptor beta chain was sequenced for a study of cytomegalovirus exposure and HLA in healthy donors. Study-wide results and caveats: Clonal expansion was found to be greater in HLA-associated TCR beta chains than in equally common others in a later analysis.

Of note for this clone: Its antigen is still unknown.

With 2 bases removed from V and 2 bases from J, the gap between germline ends came to 9 bases. Looked up from germline, CDR1 is SGHRS and CDR2 is YFSETQ. The CDR3 spans 14 residues. The PCR contained 60 Vbeta and 13 Jbeta primers. Profiled with immunoSEQ multiplex PCR; TCRdb holds only in-frame clones, not every one. The sample lists about 180,000 clones; roughly 78% were seen once. The sequence was collected from a woman aged 25-40 years in good health and CMV-seronegative. J is TRBJ2-3 and V is TRBV5-1; D gene ambiguous. Sequenced input: PBMCs. The CDR3: CASSFRQITDTQYF. The CDR3 DNA reads as TGCGCCAGCAGCTTCCGCCAGATCACAGATACGCAGTATTTT.